Listed here are 29 T cell receptor beta chains from one sample, sequenced in a study of shared clonotypes between healthy human individuals. Sequencing was performed with immunoSEQ multiplex PCR; in TCRdb, only in-frame clones are kept and a portion is missing. This sample carries approximately 2.5 million clones, over 85% of them seen once, and the ten largest clones take 0.35% to 0.45%. Sequencing used naive CD4+ T cells from PBMCs. Subset of the sample: CD45RA+ positively selected. The receptors here all came from a man aged 18 to 30 in good health. Some clones in this sample may be carry-over from other donors' samples.

As to this clone: The sample contains more than one DNA sequence encoding this CDR3. The V call is TRBV7-2, the J call TRBJ1-2; weak D call: TRBD1 (5 bases). Germline loops: CDR1 SGHTA, CDR2 FQGNSA. The V and J ends lost 3 bases and 2 bases respectively, with 10 bases between them. There are 14 residues in the CDR3. The CDR3 loop reads CASSFGRGNYGYTF. The CDR3, as DNA: TGTGCCAGCAGCTTTGGGAGGGGCAACTATGGCTACACCTTC.

The rearrangement uses TRBV2 and TRBJ1-1; D is possibly TRBD1 (5 bases). V was trimmed by 5 bases and J by 2 bases, leaving 12 bases between them. Germline V lookup: CDR1 SNHLY, CDR2 FYNNEI. The CDR3 sequence is 14 residues long. CDR3 region: CASSTYGGNTEAFF. CDR3 DNA: TGTGCCAGCAGTACGTACGGGGGTAACACTGAAGCTTTCTTT. Variable domain in full (rest from reference TRBV2 and TRBJ1-1): EPEVTQTPSHQVTQMGQEVILRCVPISNHLYFYWYRQILGQKVEFLVSFYNNEISEKSEIFDDQFSVERPDGSNFTLKIRSTKLEDSAMYFCASSTYGGNTEAFFGQGTRLTVV.

This clone was seen a single time. The gene calls are TRBV27 and TRBJ1-4; 9 bases are a match to TRBD1. Germline V gene data show CDR1 as MNHEY and CDR2 as SMNVEV (reference sequence). The V segment lost 3 bases and the J segment 3 bases; nucleotides outside the gene matches: 17. The CDR3 runs 20 residues. The CDR3 DNA sequence: TGTGCCAGCAGTTTTACCTCCCGAGCATATAGACAGGGGGCTAATGAAAAACTGTTTTTT. It specifies CASSFTSRAYRQGANEKLFF.

The V and J genes are TRBV19 and TRBJ2-1; 9 bases agree with TRBD2. Germline CDR1 and CDR2: LNHDA and SQIVND (reference sequence). The CDR3 length is 15 residues. V was pared by 3 bases and J by 6 bases, with 6 bases of the junction left unmatched. CDR3 region: CASSIVAGVSNEQFF. CDR3 sequence (DNA): TGTGCCAGTAGTATCGTAGCGGGAGTCTCCAATGAGCAGTTCTTC.

A single count supports this clone. CDR3 residues: CAISESGGGTQYF. In DNA, the CDR3 is TGTGCCATCAGTGAGTCCGGGGGGGGTACGCAGTATTTT. The chain employs TRBV10-3 and TRBJ2-3; 8 bases align to TRBD2. The CDR3 contains 13 residues. V was pared by 0 bases and J by 8 bases, with 1 base of the junction left unmatched. The germline V gene has CDR1 ENHRY and CDR2 SYGVKD.

A few counts support this clone. The chain employs TRBV28 and TRBJ1-2; D is unresolved. Germline values: CDR1 MDHEN, CDR2 SYDVKM. V was clipped by 5 bases and J by 0 bases, with 7 bases between them. The CDR3 contains 13 residues. CDR3 sequence: CASSRTANYGYTF. DNA of the CDR3: TGTGCCAGCAGTAGGACGGCTAACTATGGCTACACCTTC.

V usage is TRBV2 and J usage is TRBJ1-4; D unclear. Germline CDR1 SNHLY, CDR2 FYNNEI. Trimming left V 7 bases short and J 8 bases short, with 14 bases between. The CDR3 runs 13 residues. The CDR3 is CASKRAVGEKLFF. The CDR3 bases are TGTGCCAGCAAGAGGGCGGTAGGGGAAAAACTGTTTTTT. Complete variable domain (other parts from reference TRBV2 and TRBJ1-4): EPEVTQTPSHQVTQMGQEVILRCVPISNHLYFYWYRQILGQKVEFLVSFYNNEISEKSEIFDDQFSVERPDGSNFTLKIRSTKLEDSAMYFCASKRAVGEKLFFGSGTQLSVL.

J is TRBJ2-1 and V is TRBV6-1, with TRBD2 as a possible D gene (6 bases). This CDR3 has 13 residues. CDR1 and CDR2 (germline): MNHNS, SASEGT. With 2 bases removed from V and 15 bases from J, the gap between germline ends came to 17 bases. DNA for the CDR3: TGTGCCAGCAGTGAAACTGGATCGGGGGTGAGGTTCTTC. This encodes CASSETGSGVRFF.

The rearrangement uses TRBV7-2 and TRBJ2-7; 7 positions agree with TRBD2. Germline-derived CDR1 and CDR2 are SGHTA and FQGNSA. V was pared by 6 bases and J by 0 bases, with 8 bases of the junction left unmatched. CDR3 length: 15 residues. CDR3 residues: CASSTRLAASYEQYF. Here the CDR3 DNA reads TGTGCCAGCAGTACCCGCCTAGCGGCCTCCTACGAGCAGTACTTC.

V is TRBV9 and J is TRBJ2-5; 10 bases align to TRBD2. The CDR3 runs to 16 residues. The J segment lost 0 bases and the V segment lost 2 bases, leaving 4 bases of the junction unmatched. The germline V gene has CDR1 SGDLS and CDR2 YYNGEE. CDR3 nucleotide sequence: TGTGCCAGCAGCGTGGCTAGCGGGAGTCACCAAGAGACCCAGTACTTC. As protein: CASSVASGSHQETQYF.

The chain recombines TRBV23-1 with TRBJ1-5, with a possible D match to TRBD1 (6 bases). TRBV23-1 qualifies as an ORF whose function is uncertain. The V end was cut by 1 base, the J end by 1 base, with 11 bases between. The CDR3 totals 16 residues. In DNA form, the CDR3 reads TGCGCCAGCAGTCAATGGGGGACATCAAGCAATCAGCCCCAGCATTTT. It is translated as CASSQWGTSSNQPQHF.

V gene TRBV21-1 combines with J gene TRBJ2-3; the table's D call, TRBD2, was not checked against the DNA. TRBV21-1 is designated a pseudogene. The CDR3 totals 18 residues. This CDR3 is CASSKGRGRSVSEDTQYF. In nucleotides, the CDR3 is TGTGCCAGCAGCAAAGGAAGAGGCAGATCCGTAAGTGAGGATACGCAGTATTTT.

This chain joins TRBV7-3 and TRBJ2-5; 9 bases match TRBD2. The germline CDR1 and CDR2 sequences are SGHTA and FQGTGA. The length of the CDR3 is 15 residues. V was pared by 2 bases and J by 5 bases, with 6 bases of the junction left unmatched. The CDR3 here is CASSLAGTSRETQYF. As DNA, the CDR3 is TGTGCCAGCAGCTTAGCCGGGACTAGCCGGGAGACCCAGTACTTC.

The rearrangement uses TRBV28 and TRBJ1-4, with D unclear. V shed 2 bases and J shed 8 bases, with 18 bases lying between them. CDR3 size: 16 residues. Per the germline V gene, CDR1 is MDHEN and CDR2 is SYDVKM. The CDR3 spells CASSLREGLLGEKLFF. The DNA for the CDR3 is TGTGCCAGCAGTTTAAGGGAGGGCCTACTAGGGGAAAAACTGTTTTTT.

In the case of this clone: This sample includes further DNA sequences coding for the same CDR3. The chain carries TRBV5-1 and TRBJ2-5; perhaps TRBD1 as D (5 bases). Germline CDR1 reads SGHRS; CDR2 reads YFSETQ. The CDR3 has 13 amino acids. Trimming shortened V by 1 base and J by 5 bases, and 9 bases separated the two germline ends. The DNA of the CDR3 is TGCGCCAGCAGCTTGCAGGGCGCGGAGACCCAGTACTTC. This translates into CASSLQGAETQYF.

The rearrangement links TRBV10-2 to TRBJ2-7; TRBD2 aligns across 11 bases. This CDR3 is built from 15 residues. Germline CDR1 reads WSHSY; CDR2 reads SAAADI. The J segment lost 5 bases and the V segment lost 7 bases, leaving 10 bases of the junction unmatched. This chain's CDR3 is CASMERTSGSHEQYF. CDR3 DNA sequence: TGCGCCAGCATGGAAAGAACTAGCGGGAGCCACGAGCAGTACTTC.

The chain has TRBV5-1 and TRBJ2-7; possible D gene TRBD1, 5 bases. The V and J ends lost 0 bases and 2 bases respectively, with 15 bases between them. Germline CDR1 SGHRS, CDR2 YFSETQ. The CDR3 has 16 amino acids. DNA for the CDR3: TGCGCCAGCAGCTTGGTTCTCAATGGACACCCCTACGAGCAGTACTTC. Translation: CASSLVLNGHPYEQYF.

V and J are TRBV12-2 and TRBJ1-1. TRBV12-2 is noted as a pseudogene. The CDR3 sequence is 13 residues long. CDR3 region: CASRFYRRNEAFF. The CDR3 nucleotides read TGTGCAAGTCGCTTTTATCGTCGGAATGAAGCTTTCTTT.

This chain connects TRBV7-3 to TRBJ2-3; D unclear. Trimming took 1 base from V and 2 from J, leaving 7 bases between them. CDR1 and CDR2 (germline): SGHTA, FQGTGA. This CDR3 is 14 amino acids long. CDR3 protein: CASSLKQPTDTQYF. CDR3 nucleotides: TGTGCCAGCAGCTTAAAACAGCCCACAGATACGCAGTATTTT.

The rearrangement uses TRBV19 and TRBJ1-1; D call uncertain. Trimming removed 7 bases from V and 4 bases from J, with 13 bases in between. The germline V gene has CDR1 LNHDA and CDR2 SQIVND (reference sequence). This CDR3 spans 13 amino acids. Written as DNA, the CDR3 is TGTGCCAGTAAGAATCAAGGTGGCACTGAAGCTTTCTTT. Protein product: CASKNQGGTEAFF.

The genes are TRBV27 and TRBJ2-1; D remains unclear. Per the germline V gene, CDR1 is MNHEY and CDR2 is SMNVEV (reference sequence). The ends were cut back, 8 bases at V and 5 bases at J, with 16 bases in the middle. The CDR3 is 14 amino acids. CDR3 DNA: TGTGCCAGCGGCCGGCAACCTCCCGACAATGAGCAGTTCTTC. Translation gives CASGRQPPDNEQFF.

With regard to this clone: The same CDR3 is also encoded by other DNA sequences in this sample. CDR3 sequence (DNA): TGTGCCAGCAGCTTAACGGGAAATGAGCAGTTCTTC. It encodes CASSLTGNEQFF. The V gene is TRBV7-2, the J gene TRBJ2-1; a possible D gene is TRBD2 (5 bases). The CDR3 consists of 12 residues. The germline gives CDR1 SGHTA, CDR2 FQGNSA. V lost 2 bases and J 7 bases, leaving 6 bases between the germline ends.

Concerning this clone: The sample has other DNA sequences that encode this CDR3 too. V and J are TRBV7-9 and TRBJ2-7, with D possibly matching TRBD1 (5 bases). The CDR3 covers 15 residues. The germline V gene has CDR1 SEHNR and CDR2 FQNEAQ (reference sequence). Trimming removed 1 base from V and 1 base from J, with 11 bases in between. The CDR3 coding sequence is TGTGCCAGCAGCTTAGGGGGCGGCAGATCCTACGAGCAGTACTTC. Protein sequence: CASSLGGGRSYEQYF. Full variable domain (rest looked up from reference TRBV7-9 and TRBJ2-7): DTGVSQNPRHKITKRGQNVTFRCDPISEHNRLYWYRQTLGQGPEFLTYFQNEAQLEKSRLLSDRFSAERPKGSFSTLEIQRTEQGDSAMYLCASSLGGGRSYEQYFGPGTRLTVT.

The count of this clone is one. The chain links TRBV28 to TRBJ2-7; D is ambiguous. Germline V lookup: CDR1 MDHEN, CDR2 SYDVKM. The length of the CDR3 is 16 residues. Deletions cut 7 bases from V and 0 bases from J, with 19 bases between. The CDR3 DNA follows: TGTGCCAGCAACCCCTTTCGCCAGCCTGTCTCCTACGAGCAGTACTTC. Its translation is CASNPFRQPVSYEQYF.

This clone occurred once. The J gene is TRBJ2-1, the V gene TRBV11-3; 10 nucleotides agree with TRBD1. The CDR3 is 16 amino acids. J was trimmed by 5 bases and V by 3 bases; bases with no gene match: 7. In germline, CDR1 is SGHNT, CDR2 YENEEA. Here the CDR3 reads CASSLGQGFPHNEQFF. The CDR3 nucleotides read TGTGCCAGCAGCTTGGGACAGGGGTTCCCCCACAATGAGCAGTTCTTC.

The CDR3 sequence is CASNWLGSSYEQYF. DNA of the CDR3: TGTGCCAGCAATTGGCTCGGAAGCTCCTACGAGCAGTACTTC. The chain combines TRBV28 with TRBJ2-7; D remains unclear. Germline CDR1 MDHEN, CDR2 SYDVKM. Between the trimmed V and J ends, which lost 7 bases and 0 bases, there was a span of 13 bases. The CDR3 covers 14 residues.

CDR3 amino acids: CASSLVGGAYEKLFF. The CDR3 nucleotides are TGTGCCAGCAGCTTAGTAGGGGGCGCTTATGAAAAACTGTTTTTT. The chain has TRBV7-8 and TRBJ1-4; 7 bases fit TRBD1. Germline loops: CDR1 SGHVS, CDR2 FQNEAQ. With V trimmed by 1 base and J by 6 bases, 5 bases remained unmatched. The CDR3 covers 15 residues.

The chain is built from TRBV7-2 and TRBJ2-7, with 9 bases lining up with TRBD2. The CDR3 spans 15 residues. CDR1 and CDR2 (germline): SGHTA, FQGNSA. The trim removed 3 bases at V and 6 bases at J, leaving 9 bases unmatched. The CDR3 DNA is TGTGCCAGCAGCTTTGACCCTAGCGGGGACTCCGAGCAGTACTTC. Translating gives CASSFDPSGDSEQYF.

The chain combines TRBV18 with TRBJ2-3, with 10 bases aligning to TRBD2. This CDR3 is 16 amino acids long. V was pared by 2 bases and J by 2 bases, with 4 bases of the junction left unmatched. Germline-derived CDR1 and CDR2 are KGHSH and LQKENI. CDR3 sequence reads: CASSPIAGGLTDTQYF. The DNA of the CDR3 is TGTGCCAGCTCACCAATAGCGGGAGGACTCACAGATACGCAGTATTTT.